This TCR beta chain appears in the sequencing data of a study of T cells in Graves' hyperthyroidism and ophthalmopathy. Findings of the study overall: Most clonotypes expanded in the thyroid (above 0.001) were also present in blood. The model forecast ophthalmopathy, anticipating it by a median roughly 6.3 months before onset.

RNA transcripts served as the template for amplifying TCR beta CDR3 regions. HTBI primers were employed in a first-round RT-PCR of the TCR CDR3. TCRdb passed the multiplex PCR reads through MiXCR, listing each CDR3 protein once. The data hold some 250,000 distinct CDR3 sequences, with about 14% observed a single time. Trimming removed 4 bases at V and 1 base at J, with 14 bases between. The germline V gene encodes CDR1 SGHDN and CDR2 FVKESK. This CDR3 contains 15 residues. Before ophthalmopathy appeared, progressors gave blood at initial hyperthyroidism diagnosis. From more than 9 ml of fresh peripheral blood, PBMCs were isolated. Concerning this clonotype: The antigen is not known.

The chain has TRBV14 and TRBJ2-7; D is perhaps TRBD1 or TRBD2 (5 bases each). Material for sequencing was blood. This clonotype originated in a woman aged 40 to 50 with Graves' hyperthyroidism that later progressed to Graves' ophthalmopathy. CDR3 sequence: CASSPPGWGSYEQYF. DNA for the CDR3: TGTGCCAGCAGCCCCCCTGGGTGGGGGTCCTACGAGCAGTACTTC.